These 22 T cell receptor beta chains were sequenced from one sample in a study of blood T cell repertoires in COVID-19. Sequencing was performed with immunoSEQ multiplex PCR; in TCRdb, only in-frame clones are kept and a portion is missing. The sample records hundreds of thousands of clones, approximately 90% being singletons. Material: peripheral blood. These receptors came from a woman between 45 and 60 years old with COVID-19, enrolled during active disease.

The chain employs TRBV25-1 and TRBJ1-3, with 8 positions matching TRBD1. After removal of 3 bases from V and 0 bases from J, the junction contained 4 bases not matched to a gene. From germline, CDR1 is MGHDK and CDR2 SYGVNS. The CDR3 length is 16 residues. In DNA, the CDR3 is TGTGCCAGCAGTGAGAGGACAGGGTACTCTGGAAACACCATATATTTT. Protein product: CASSERTGYSGNTIYF.

With regard to this clone: This same CDR3 is encoded by further DNA sequences in the sample. This chain uses TRBV6-1 with TRBJ1-1; the D gene is possibly TRBD1 (5 bases). The CDR3 runs to 14 residues. The V and J ends lost 2 bases and 3 bases respectively, with 10 bases between them. The germline gives CDR1 MNHNS, CDR2 SASEGT. The CDR3 DNA sequence: TGTGCCAGCAGTGAAAGGGGCGGGGACACTGAAGCTTTCTTT. It encodes CASSERGGDTEAFF.

The chain joins TRBV12-3 or TRBV12-4 to TRBJ1-2; D remains ambiguous. Trimming left V 1 base short and J 8 bases short, with 11 bases between. This CDR3 is 13 amino acids long. Here the CDR3 reads CASSLEHSGGYTF. CDR3 DNA: TGTGCCAGCAGTTTAGAGCACTCAGGAGGCTACACCTTC.

This clone showed up just a few times. The genes are TRBV7-9 and TRBJ1-2; 10 nucleotides agree with TRBD1. The CDR3 spans 14 residues. Germline CDR1 reads SEHNR; CDR2 reads FQNEAQ (reference sequence). Losses at the gene ends were 4 bases for V and 6 bases for J; bases not matched to a gene: 5. The CDR3 nucleotides read TGTGCCAGCAGCTACGTCGGACAGGGGGATGGCTACACCTTC. Protein sequence: CASSYVGQGDGYTF.

The gene calls are TRBV9 and TRBJ2-1; TRBD1 matches 8 bases. Germline V gene data show CDR1 as SGDLS and CDR2 as YYNGEE. The V and J ends lost 8 bases and 8 bases, in that order; junction bases with no gene match: 12. There are 14 residues in the CDR3. The CDR3 coding sequence is TGTGCCAGATTACAGGGGGGACCTTGGTATGAGCAGTTCTTC. This sequence encodes CARLQGGPWYEQFF. The entire variable domain, with the rest obtained from reference TRBV9 and TRBJ2-1, is as follows: DSGVTQTPKHLITATGQRVTLRCSPRSGDLSVYWYQQSLDQGLQFLIQYYNGEERAKGNILERFSAQQFPDLHSELNLSSLELGDSALYFCARLQGGPWYEQFFGPGTRLTVL.

The chain recombines TRBV25-1 with TRBJ2-1, with D tentatively TRBD2 (7 bases). The CDR3 length is 14 residues. Germline V gene data show CDR1 as MGHDK and CDR2 as SYGVNS. V was shortened by 6 bases and J by 6 bases, with 15 bases between the two germline ends. The CDR3 region has the DNA TGTGCCAGCAGAATAGGGGGGGTCCCCAATGAGCAGTTCTTC. Translation gives CASRIGGVPNEQFF.

This clone has a handful of counts. DNA for the CDR3: TGTGCCAGCAGCGATACCGGGACAGGGTTAGCTTTCTTT. As protein: CASSDTGTGLAFF. The genes are TRBV28 and TRBJ1-1; TRBD1 agrees at 9 bases. This CDR3 has 13 amino acids. The trim removed 6 bases at V and 10 bases at J, leaving 9 bases unmatched. Germline lookup yields CDR1 MDHEN and CDR2 SYDVKM. The full variable domain, with the rest looked up from reference TRBV28 and TRBJ1-1, is DVKVTQSSRYLVKRTGEKVFLECVQDMDHENMFWYRQDPGLGLRLIYFSYDVKMKEKGDIPEGYSVSREKKERFSLILESASTNQTSMYLCASSDTGTGLAFFGQGTRLTVV.

In its sample, this clone was seen once. The rearrangement uses TRBV5-5 and TRBJ1-2; D is possibly TRBD1 (6 bases). The CDR3 sequence is 20 residues long. Looked up from germline, CDR1 is SGHKS and CDR2 is YYEKEE (reference sequence). V lost 4 bases to trimming and J lost 0 bases, with 28 bases between them. This CDR3 is CASSLRHRFGQQITNYGYTF. In nucleotides, the CDR3 is TGTGCCAGCAGCCTGAGACACCGCTTTGGACAGCAGATAACTAACTATGGCTACACCTTC.

The V and J genes are TRBV28 and TRBJ1-2, with 12 bases fitting TRBD1. Trimming cost V 9 bases and J 8 bases; bases outside gene matches: 7. Germline values: CDR1 MDHEN, CDR2 SYDVKM. The CDR3 has 13 amino acids. CDR3 sequence (DNA): TGTGCCAGTTTTGGGACAGGGGGCTGGGGCTACACCTTC. It encodes CASFGTGGWGYTF.

The chain uses TRBV28 and TRBJ1-3; 7 bases are shared with TRBD1. Trimming cost V 6 bases and J 1 base; bases outside gene matches: 6. The germline V gene encodes CDR1 MDHEN and CDR2 SYDVKM. This CDR3 spans 15 amino acids. The CDR3: CASRKGGESGNTIYF. Here the CDR3 DNA reads TGTGCCAGCAGGAAAGGGGGCGAATCTGGAAACACCATATATTTT.

J is TRBJ1-4 and V is TRBV5-1; maybe TRBD1 (5 bases). V was pared by 2 bases and J by 7 bases, with 12 bases between. Germline values: CDR1 SGHRS, CDR2 YFSETQ. The CDR3 runs 14 residues. CDR3 DNA sequence: TGCGCCAGCAGCTTAGGAGGGGAGAGTGAAAAACTGTTTTTT. This codes for CASSLGGESEKLFF.

The gene calls are TRBV6-6 and TRBJ2-7, with 9 bases aligning to TRBD1. Germline V CDR1 and CDR2: MNHNY, SVGAGI (reference sequence). CDR3 length equals 15 residues. V lost 6 bases, J lost 7 bases, and 13 bases stayed unmatched. The CDR3 loop is CASRTLSQGAEEQYF. DNA of the CDR3: TGTGCCAGCAGAACGTTGTCACAGGGGGCGGAGGAGCAGTACTTC.

V is TRBV5-1 and J is TRBJ2-3, with 9 bases that match TRBD2. The ends lost 5 bases at V and 3 bases at J; junction bases unmatched: 10. Germline assignment: CDR1 SGHRS and CDR2 YFSETQ. The CDR3 is 16 amino acids. CDR3 in amino acids: CASRSGTSLFTDTQYF. The DNA of the CDR3 is TGCGCCAGCAGATCGGGGACTAGCTTATTTACAGATACGCAGTATTTT.

V is TRBV5-4 and J is TRBJ1-4, with TRBD1 as a possible D gene (5 bases). Per the germline V gene, CDR1 is SGHNT and CDR2 is YYREEE (reference sequence). The V end was cut by 0 bases, the J end by 6 bases, with 9 bases between. CDR3 length: 14 residues. The CDR3 is CASSLAGRDEKLFF. Here the CDR3 DNA reads TGTGCCAGCAGCTTGGCAGGGAGGGATGAAAAACTGTTTTTT.

About this clone itself: The identical CDR3 is also encoded by other nucleotide sequences in the sample. The chain employs TRBV19 and TRBJ1-2; tentatively, D is TRBD1 (6 bases). Per the germline V gene, CDR1 is LNHDA and CDR2 is SQIVND (reference sequence). V was cut by 5 bases and J by 0 bases, with 13 bases left in between. The CDR3 loop spans 15 amino acids. The CDR3 sequence: CASSSPDRANYGYTF. The CDR3 nucleotides are TGTGCCAGTAGTTCCCCGGACAGAGCTAACTATGGCTACACCTTC. The entire variable domain, with the rest obtained from reference TRBV19 and TRBJ1-2, is as follows: DGGITQSPKYLFRKEGQNVTLSCEQNLNHDAMYWYRQDPGQGLRLIYYSQIVNDFQKGDIAEGYSVSREKKESFPLTVTSAQKNPTAFYLCASSSPDRANYGYTFGSGTRLTVV.

The chain links TRBV28 to TRBJ1-2; maybe TRBD1 (5 bases). The V end lost 2 bases, the J end lost 6 bases, and 16 bases lay between the germline ends. Germline loops: CDR1 MDHEN, CDR2 SYDVKM. The CDR3 is 15 amino acids. CDR3 amino acids: CASSLRGLVYDGYTF. The CDR3 coding sequence is TGTGCCAGCAGTTTAAGGGGCCTGGTCTATGATGGCTACACCTTC.

The V gene is TRBV24-1, the J gene TRBJ1-5; D gene unclear. Trimming removed 3 bases at V and 7 bases at J, with 9 bases between. This CDR3 is built from 13 residues. Germline V gene sequence: CDR1 KGHDR, CDR2 SFDVKD. The CDR3 region has the DNA TGTGCCACCAGTGATATTTCACTCCAGCCCCAGCATTTT. Protein sequence: CATSDISLQPQHF.

The CDR3 here is CASSPQSSYEQYF. The CDR3 bases are TGTGCCAGCAGCCCACAGAGCTCCTACGAGCAGTACTTC. The chain carries TRBV3-1 (or the pseudogene TRBV3-2) and TRBJ2-7; D gene unclear. Germline CDR1 LGHDT, CDR2 YNNKEL (reference sequence). V lost 4 bases and J lost 0, with 7 bases in between. The CDR3 runs to 13 residues.

This chain links TRBV3-1 (or the pseudogene TRBV3-2) with TRBJ1-4; 7 bases map to TRBD1. Germline lookup yields CDR1 LGHDT and CDR2 YNNKEL (reference sequence). The J segment lost 2 bases and the V segment lost 4 bases, leaving 4 bases of the junction unmatched. The CDR3 runs 15 residues. The chain's CDR3 is CASSPWDSTNEKLFF. CDR3 sequence (DNA): TGTGCCAGCAGCCCCTGGGACAGTACTAATGAAAAACTGTTTTTT.

The V gene is TRBV6-5, the J gene TRBJ1-2, with TRBD1 matching over 7 bases. In germline, CDR1 is MNHEY, CDR2 SVGAGI. The J segment lost 8 bases and the V segment lost 5 bases, leaving 8 bases of the junction unmatched. The CDR3 is made up of 13 amino acids. The CDR3 nucleotides read TGTGCCAGCAGTCCGACAGGGTCGGTCGGCTACACCTTC. It translates to CASSPTGSVGYTF.

The V call is TRBV5-4, the J call TRBJ2-7; TRBD2 aligns across 11 bases. This CDR3 contains 19 residues. V gave up 1 base and J gave up 0 bases; unmatched junction bases: 12. Germline assignment: CDR1 SGHNT and CDR2 YYREEE (reference sequence). CDR3 nucleotide sequence: TGTGCCAGCAGCTTGAATCTAGCGGGGGGCTGGAGAAGCTCCTACGAGCAGTACTTC. Protein product: CASSLNLAGGWRSSYEQYF.

The gene calls are TRBV29-1 and TRBJ1-2; no clear D gene. Germline assignment: CDR1 SQVTM and CDR2 ANQGSEA. The germline V and J ends were trimmed by 7 bases and 5 bases, with 14 bases remaining between them. This CDR3 region has 12 residues. The CDR3 spells CSGGSVTYGYTF. CDR3 nucleotide sequence: TGCAGCGGGGGTTCGGTTACTTATGGCTACACCTTC.